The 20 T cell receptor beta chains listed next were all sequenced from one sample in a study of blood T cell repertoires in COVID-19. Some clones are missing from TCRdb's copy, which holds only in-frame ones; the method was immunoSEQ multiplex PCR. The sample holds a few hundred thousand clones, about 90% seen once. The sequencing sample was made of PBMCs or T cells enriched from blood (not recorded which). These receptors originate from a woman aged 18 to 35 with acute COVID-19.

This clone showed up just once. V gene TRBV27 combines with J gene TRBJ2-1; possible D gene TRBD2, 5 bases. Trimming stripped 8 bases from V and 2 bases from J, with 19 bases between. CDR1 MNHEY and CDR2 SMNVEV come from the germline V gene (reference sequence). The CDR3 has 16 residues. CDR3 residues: CASYPRLAGAYNEQFF. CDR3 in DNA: TGTGCCAGCTACCCAAGGCTAGCTGGCGCCTACAATGAGCAGTTCTTC.

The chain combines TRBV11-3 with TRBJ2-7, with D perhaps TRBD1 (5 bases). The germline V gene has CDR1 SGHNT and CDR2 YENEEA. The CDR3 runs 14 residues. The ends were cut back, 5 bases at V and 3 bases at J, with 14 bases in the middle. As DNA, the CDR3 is TGTGCCAGCAGCCCCCCAGGGTCGGGCTACGAGCAGTACTTC. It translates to CASSPPGSGYEQYF.

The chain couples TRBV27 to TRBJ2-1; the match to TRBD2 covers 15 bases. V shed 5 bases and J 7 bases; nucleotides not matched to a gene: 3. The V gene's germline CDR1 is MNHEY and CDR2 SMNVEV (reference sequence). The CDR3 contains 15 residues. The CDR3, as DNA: TGTGCCAGCAGTGTGGGACTAGCGGGAGGAAATGAGCAGTTCTTC. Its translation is CASSVGLAGGNEQFF.

CDR3 residues: CSVEPSGREETQYF. In DNA form, the CDR3 reads TGCAGCGTTGAACCCAGCGGGAGGGAAGAGACCCAGTACTTC. The chain joins TRBV29-1 to TRBJ2-5; TRBD2 matches at 10 bases. V lost 2 bases and J lost 3; bases outside the gene matches: 3. Looked up from germline, CDR1 is SQVTM and CDR2 is ANQGSEA. This CDR3 contains 14 residues.

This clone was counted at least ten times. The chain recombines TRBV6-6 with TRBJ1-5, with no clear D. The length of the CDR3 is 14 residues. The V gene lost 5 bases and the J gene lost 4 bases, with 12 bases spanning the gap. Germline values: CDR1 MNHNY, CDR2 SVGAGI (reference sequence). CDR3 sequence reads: CASSPLFLNQPQHF. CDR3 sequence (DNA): TGTGCCAGCAGTCCCTTATTCTTAAATCAGCCCCAGCATTTT.

Written as DNA, the CDR3 is TGTGCCAGCAGCTCAAATGGCGGGACGTACAATGAGCAGTTCTTC. It translates to CASSSNGGTYNEQFF. The V call is TRBV7-2, the J call TRBJ2-1, with a possible D match to TRBD2 (6 bases). Trimming pared 4 bases from V and 4 bases from J, leaving 14 bases between. Germline CDR1 and CDR2: SGHTA and FQGNSA. The CDR3 has 15 amino acids.

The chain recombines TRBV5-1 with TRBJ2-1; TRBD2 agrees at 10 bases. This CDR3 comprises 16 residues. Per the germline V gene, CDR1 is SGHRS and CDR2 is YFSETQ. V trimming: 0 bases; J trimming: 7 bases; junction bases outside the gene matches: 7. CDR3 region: CASSLGLAGVGNEQFF. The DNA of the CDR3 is TGCGCCAGCAGCTTGGGGCTAGCGGGAGTAGGGAATGAGCAGTTCTTC. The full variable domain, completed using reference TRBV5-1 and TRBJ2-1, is KAGVTQTPRYLIKTRGQQVTLSCSPISGHRSVSWYQQTPGQGLQFLFEYFSETQRNKGNFPGRFSGRQFSNSRSEMNVSTLELGDSALYLCASSLGLAGVGNEQFFGPGTRLTVL.

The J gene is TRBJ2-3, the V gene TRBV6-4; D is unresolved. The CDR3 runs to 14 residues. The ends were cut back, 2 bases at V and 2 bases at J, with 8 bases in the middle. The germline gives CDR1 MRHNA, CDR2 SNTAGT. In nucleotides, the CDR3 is TGTGCCAGCAGTGACACCCAGGACACAGATACGCAGTATTTT. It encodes CASSDTQDTDTQYF.

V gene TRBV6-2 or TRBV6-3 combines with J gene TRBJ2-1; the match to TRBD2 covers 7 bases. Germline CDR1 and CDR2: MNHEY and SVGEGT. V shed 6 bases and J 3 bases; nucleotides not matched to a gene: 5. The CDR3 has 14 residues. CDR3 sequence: CASSDPSGYNEQFF. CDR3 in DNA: TGTGCCAGCAGCGACCCTAGCGGCTACAATGAGCAGTTCTTC.

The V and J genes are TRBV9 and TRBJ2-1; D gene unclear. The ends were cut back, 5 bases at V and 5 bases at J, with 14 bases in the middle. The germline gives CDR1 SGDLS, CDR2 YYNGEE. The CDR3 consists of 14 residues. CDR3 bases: TGTGCCAGCAGTAACATCAACATCAACAATGAGCAGTTCTTC. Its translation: CASSNININNEQFF.

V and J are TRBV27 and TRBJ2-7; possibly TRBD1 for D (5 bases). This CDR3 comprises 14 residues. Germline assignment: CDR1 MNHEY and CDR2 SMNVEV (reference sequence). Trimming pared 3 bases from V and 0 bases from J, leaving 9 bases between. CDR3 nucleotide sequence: TGTGCCAGCAGTTTCAGTCAGGGCTCCTACGAGCAGTACTTC. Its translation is CASSFSQGSYEQYF.

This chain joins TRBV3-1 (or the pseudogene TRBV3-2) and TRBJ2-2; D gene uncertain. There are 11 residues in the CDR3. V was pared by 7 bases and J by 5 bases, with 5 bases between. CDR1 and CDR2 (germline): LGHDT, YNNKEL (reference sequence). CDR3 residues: CASTRTGELFF. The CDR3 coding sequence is TGTGCCAGCACCCGTACCGGGGAGCTGTTTTTT.

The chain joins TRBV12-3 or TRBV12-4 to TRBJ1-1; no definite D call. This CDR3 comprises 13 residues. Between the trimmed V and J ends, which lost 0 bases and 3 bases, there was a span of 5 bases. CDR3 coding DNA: TGTGCCAGCAGTTTAGCGCAGGACACTGAAGCTTTCTTT. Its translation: CASSLAQDTEAFF.

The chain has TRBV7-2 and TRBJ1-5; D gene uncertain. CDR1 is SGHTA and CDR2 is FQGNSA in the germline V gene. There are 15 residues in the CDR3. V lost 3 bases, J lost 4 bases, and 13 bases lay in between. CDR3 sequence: CASSLGERANQPQHF. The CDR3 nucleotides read TGTGCCAGCAGCTTGGGTGAGAGGGCGAATCAGCCCCAGCATTTT.

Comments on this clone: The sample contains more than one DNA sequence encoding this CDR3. CDR3 protein: CASSFPTGGDGYTF. In DNA form, the CDR3 reads TGCGCCAGCAGCTTTCCAACAGGGGGAGATGGCTACACCTTC. The rearrangement uses TRBV5-1 and TRBJ1-2, with TRBD1 matching over 8 bases. Trimming cost V 2 bases and J 6 bases; bases outside gene matches: 6. CDR3 length equals 14 residues. Germline loops: CDR1 SGHRS, CDR2 YFSETQ.

As DNA, the CDR3 is TGTGCCAGCGACGCTTTTGAGGGTGGCTACACCTTC. It encodes CASDAFEGGYTF. The chain has TRBV7-9 and TRBJ1-2, with D unclear. V was clipped by 8 bases and J by 7 bases, with 14 bases between them. CDR3 length: 12 residues. Germline loops: CDR1 SEHNR, CDR2 FQNEAQ (reference sequence).

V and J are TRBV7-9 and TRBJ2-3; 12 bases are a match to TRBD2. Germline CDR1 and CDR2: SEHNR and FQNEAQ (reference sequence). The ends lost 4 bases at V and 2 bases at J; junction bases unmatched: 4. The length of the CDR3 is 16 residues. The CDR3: CASSSLAGGNTDTQYF. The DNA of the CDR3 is TGTGCCAGCAGCTCGCTAGCGGGAGGGAACACAGATACGCAGTATTTT.

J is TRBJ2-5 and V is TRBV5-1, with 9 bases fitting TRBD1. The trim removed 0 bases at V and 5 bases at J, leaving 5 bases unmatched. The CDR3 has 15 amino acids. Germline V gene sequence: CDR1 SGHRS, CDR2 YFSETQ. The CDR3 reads CASSLVGTGLETQYF. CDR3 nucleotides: TGCGCCAGCAGCTTGGTAGGGACAGGGTTGGAGACCCAGTACTTC.

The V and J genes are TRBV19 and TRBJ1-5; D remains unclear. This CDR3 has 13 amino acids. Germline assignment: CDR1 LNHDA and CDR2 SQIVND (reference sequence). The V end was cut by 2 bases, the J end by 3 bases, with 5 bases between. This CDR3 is CASSIQINQPQHF. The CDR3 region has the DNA TGTGCCAGTAGTATACAAATCAATCAGCCCCAGCATTTT.

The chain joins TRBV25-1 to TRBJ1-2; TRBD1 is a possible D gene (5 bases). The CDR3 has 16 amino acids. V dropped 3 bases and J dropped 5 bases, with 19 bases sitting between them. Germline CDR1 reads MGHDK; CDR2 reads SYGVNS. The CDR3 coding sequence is TGTGCCAGCAGTGATTCCCCGGGCGGGGCTCTATATGGCTACACCTTC. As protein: CASSDSPGGALYGYTF.